Listed below are T cell receptor beta chains from one sample, sequenced in a study of cytomegalovirus exposure and HLA in healthy donors. Clones were sequenced by immunoSEQ multiplex PCR, and TCRdb holds only the in-frame ones, with some missing. This table holds over 45,000 clones. The sequenced sample was PBMCs. The receptor set was obtained from a woman aged 40 to 50 in good health and CMV-seronegative. Each CDR3 is given with its conserved first and last residue. A D gene is named only where the DNA matches it firmly.

TRBD1	14	TRBV18	TRBJ2-7	CASSPSRDSYEQYF	TGTGCCAGCTCACCATCAAGGGACAGCTACGAGCAGTACTTC
-	12	TRBV29-1	TRBJ1-1	CSVGIGATEAFF	TGCAGCGTTGGCATAGGGGCCACTGAAGCTTTCTTT
TRBD2	16	TRBV18	TRBJ2-1	CASSPLAGEIDNEQFF	TGTGCCAGCTCACCCTTAGCGGGAGAGATCGACAATGAGCAGTTCTTC
-	11	TRBV20-1	TRBJ2-5	CSARRQETQYF	TGCAGTGCGCGGCGCCAAGAGACCCAGTACTTC
-	13	TRBV5-1	TRBJ2-7	CASSTGFLAEQYF	TGCGCCAGCTCCACAGGGTTCCTTGCTGAGCAGTACTTC
-	16	TRBV4-2	TRBJ1-1	CASSLLGGPENTEAFF	TGTGCCAGCAGCCTGCTGGGGGGGCCGGAGAACACTGAAGCTTTCTTT
-	14	TRBV7-2	TRBJ2-3	CASSLSRGLDTQYF	TGTGCCAGCAGCTTATCCAGGGGATTAGATACGCAGTATTTT
TRBD1	14	TRBV19	TRBJ2-7	CASSFGQGYAEQYF	TGTGCCAGTAGTTTTGGACAGGGGTATGCGGAGCAGTACTTC
-	15	TRBV7-2	TRBJ2-5	CASSPTVGPQETQYF	TGTGCCAGCAGCCCTACAGTGGGCCCCCAAGAGACCCAGTACTTC
-	17	TRBV5-1	TRBJ1-1	CASSLFVLQGMNTEAFF	TGCGCCAGCAGCTTGTTCGTGTTACAGGGAATGAACACTGAAGCTTTCTTT
-	17	TRBV12-5	TRBJ1-2	CASGYTATRTAPYGYTF	TGTGCTAGTGGTTACACCGCGACGAGGACAGCACCTTATGGCTACACCTTC
TRBD1	14	TRBV7-3	TRBJ1-1	CASSLMGQGAEAFF	TGTGCCAGCAGCTTAATGGGACAGGGGGCTGAAGCTTTCTTT
TRBD1	14	TRBV5-1	TRBJ1-6	CASSWTGGNSPLHF	TGCGCCAGCAGCTGGACAGGGGGGAATTCACCCCTCCACTTT
TRBD1	16	TRBV9	TRBJ2-1	CASSVRRGLGDNEQFF	TGTGCCAGCAGCGTTCGAAGGGGGCTAGGAGACAATGAGCAGTTCTTC
-	15	TRBV11-2	TRBJ2-5	CASSAIRLGDETQYF	TGTGCCAGCAGCGCCATCAGACTAGGCGACGAGACCCAGTACTTC
-	14	TRBV10-3	TRBJ1-1	CAISESGGGAEAFF	TGTGCCATCAGTGAGTCGGGGGGAGGAGCTGAAGCTTTCTTT
-	12	TRBV2	TRBJ1-1	CASNVLGGRAFF	TGTGCCAGCAACGTGCTGGGGGGGCGGGCTTTCTTT
TRBD1	16	TRBV7-8	TRBJ1-2	CASSIGQGGLDYGYTF	TGTGCCAGCAGCATAGGACAGGGCGGCCTTGACTATGGCTACACCTTC
-	16	TRBV7-9	TRBJ1-2	CASSPYTGNRVGGYTF	TGTGCCAGCAGCCCTTATACAGGCAACCGAGTGGGTGGCTACACCTTC
TRBD2	15	TRBV5-5	TRBJ2-7	CASSPGTSENYEQYF	TGTGCCAGCAGCCCCGGGACTAGCGAGAACTACGAGCAGTACTTC
-	14	TRBV6-5	TRBJ1-5	CASSYGGGYQPQHF	TGTGCCAGCAGTTACGGGGGAGGGTACCAGCCCCAGCATTTT
-	13	TRBV30	TRBJ1-1	CAWSVQANTEAFF	TGTGCCTGGAGTGTACAGGCTAACACTGAAGCTTTCTTT
-	16	TRBV6-1	TRBJ1-3	CASSENVGRNGNTIYF	TGTGCCAGCAGTGAAAATGTTGGCAGGAATGGAAACACCATATATTTT
TRBD2	14	TRBV6-6	TRBJ2-3	CATRAGGLSDTQYF	TGTGCCACCCGTGCGGGGGGTCTTAGTGATACGCAGTATTTT
-	17	TRBV5-1	TRBJ2-7	CASSLNLLRDSRFEQYF	TGCGCCAGCAGCTTAAACCTTCTTCGGGATTCCCGATTCGAGCAGTACTTC
TRBD1	16	TRBV5-1	TRBJ1-1	CASSKRQGAVDTEAFF	TGCGCCAGCAGCAAAAGACAGGGGGCTGTGGACACTGAAGCTTTCTTT
TRBD2	15	TRBV4-2	TRBJ2-3	CASSRGTSGVNTQYF	TGTGCCAGCAGCCGGGGGACTAGCGGGGTGAATACGCAGTATTTT
TRBD1	12	TRBV29-1	TRBJ1-2	CSGGQDLYGYTF	TGCAGCGGGGGACAGGATCTTTATGGCTACACCTTC
TRBD1	14	TRBV6-1	TRBJ2-7	CASTAGTVFYEQYF	TGTGCCAGCACCGCCGGGACAGTGTTTTACGAGCAGTACTTC
-	12	TRBV10-3	TRBJ2-3	CATQGSTDTQYF	TGTGCCACACAGGGAAGCACAGATACGCAGTATTTT
-	14	TRBV27	TRBJ2-2	CASRTKARTGELFF	TGTGCCAGCAGAACTAAAGCCCGTACCGGGGAGCTGTTTTTT
-	12	TRBV29-1	TRBJ2-5	CSVVGTQETQYF	TGCAGCGTTGTAGGGACTCAAGAGACCCAGTACTTC
TRBD1	14	TRBV7-3	TRBJ1-1	CASSLGTENTEAFF	TGTGCCAGCAGCTTAGGGACAGAGAACACTGAAGCTTTCTTT
-	13	TRBV19	TRBJ1-2	CASSDRGSYGYTF	TGTGCCAGTAGTGATCGGGGATCCTATGGCTACACCTTC
TRBD2	14	TRBV11-3	TRBJ2-1	CASSGTSGYNEQFF	TGTGCCAGCAGCGGGACTAGCGGATACAATGAGCAGTTCTTC
TRBD2	13	TRBV5-1	TRBJ2-5	CASSPGLVETQYF	TGCGCCAGCAGCCCAGGACTAGTGGAGACCCAGTACTTC
-	14	TRBV11-2	TRBJ2-7	CASSLVAGRNEQYF	TGTGCCAGCAGCTTAGTAGCAGGGAGGAACGAGCAGTACTTC
TRBD2	16	TRBV28	TRBJ2-2	CASRRTSGSRIGELFF	TGTGCCAGCCGCAGGACTAGCGGGAGTAGGATCGGGGAGCTGTTTTTT
TRBD1	14	TRBV4-3	TRBJ1-2	CASSLIRGENGYTF	TGCGCCAGCAGCCTTATCAGGGGGGAGAATGGCTACACCTTC
-	18	TRBV10-1	TRBJ1-5	CASSDSRGDRVPNQPQHF	TGCGCCAGCAGTGACTCCAGGGGTGATCGGGTCCCGAATCAGCCCCAGCATTTT
TRBD1	17	TRBV19	TRBJ1-2	CASSIDSWTGRDYGYTF	TGTGCCAGTAGTATAGACTCCTGGACAGGGAGGGACTATGGCTACACCTTC
-	15	TRBV19	TRBJ2-1	CASSIDQELYNEQFF	TGTGCCAGTAGTATAGATCAAGAACTCTACAATGAGCAGTTCTTC
-	15	TRBV7-2	TRBJ2-7	CASSLRSEFSYEQYF	TGTGCCAGCAGCTTACGCTCGGAGTTCTCCTACGAGCAGTACTTC
TRBD1	15	TRBV6-1	TRBJ1-2	CASSEQGGEGYGYTF	TGTGCCAGCAGTGAACAAGGGGGCGAAGGGTATGGCTACACCTTC
TRBD1	14	TRBV29-1	TRBJ1-2	CSVGWDRGAYGYTF	TGCAGCGTTGGGTGGGACAGGGGCGCCTATGGCTACACCTTC
TRBD1	14	TRBV7-9	TRBJ1-2	CASSKPGQGHGYTF	TGTGCCAGCAGCAAACCGGGACAGGGTCACGGCTACACCTTC
-	12	TRBV2	TRBJ2-7	CASSEGGYEQYF	TGTGCCAGCAGTGAAGGAGGCTACGAGCAGTACTTC
TRBD2	17	TRBV7-6	TRBJ2-2	CASSPQGLAGVTGELFF	TGTGCCAGCAGCCCCCAGGGGCTAGCGGGGGTCACCGGGGAGCTGTTTTTT
-	12	TRBV30	TRBJ2-7	CAWSVQVSEQYF	TGTGCCTGGAGTGTACAGGTATCCGAGCAGTACTTC
TRBD1	12	TRBV29-1	TRBJ2-1	CSVKTGPNEQFF	TGCAGCGTAAAGACAGGGCCCAATGAGCAGTTCTTC
TRBD1	15	TRBV7-2	TRBJ2-7	CASSLGTGGTYEQYF	TGTGCCAGCAGCTTAGGAACAGGGGGTACCTACGAGCAGTACTTC